One and the same sample provided the 30 T cell receptor beta chains below, sequenced in a study of response to subunit inactivated influenza vaccine. TCRdb re-derived calls from the RT-PCR reads in MiXCR, one entry per CDR3 protein. This sample carries about 620,000 distinct CDR3 sequences, roughly 10% of them seen once, and the ten largest clones take around 9.6%. Sample: PBMCs from blood, taken on the day of vaccination. The source of these receptors is a middle-aged man who received an inactivated influenza vaccine.

The rearrangement joins TRBV4-2 to TRBJ1-2; no clear D gene. Germline CDR1 LGHNA, CDR2 YNFKEQ. The CDR3 has 16 amino acids. The V gene lost 1 base and the J gene lost 7 bases, with 19 bases spanning the gap. The CDR3 loop reads CASSQAKGISGPGYTF. CDR3 coding DNA: TGTGCCAGCAGCCAAGCTAAGGGTATAAGTGGCCCTGGCTACACCTTC.

This clonotype was observed a handful of times. This chain links TRBV12-3 or TRBV12-4 with TRBJ2-2; TRBD2 matches at 8 bases. The CDR3 has 15 residues. V shed 6 bases, J shed 3 bases, and the junction held 6 bases outside the gene matches. CDR3 residues: CASRPTSGDTGELFF. For the CDR3, the DNA is TGTGCCAGCAGGCCCACTAGCGGCGACACCGGGGAGCTGTTTTTT.

This clonotype occurred once. The chain is built from TRBV6-2 or TRBV6-3 and TRBJ2-6; 7 bases align to TRBD1. After removal of 1 base from V and 4 bases from J, the junction contained 7 bases not matched to a gene. The CDR3 totals 17 residues. The germline V gene encodes CDR1 MNHEY and CDR2 SVGEGT. Here the CDR3 DNA reads TGTGCCAGCAGTTACTTAGGACAGGCGAGAGGGGCCAACGTCCTGACTTTC. Its protein product is CASSYLGQARGANVLTF.

In this sample, this clonotype turned up a few times. V is TRBV20-1 and J is TRBJ2-5, with a weak D call TRBD2 (7 bases). CDR1 DFQATT and CDR2 SNEGSKA come from the germline V gene (reference sequence). The CDR3 covers 14 residues. With 6 bases removed from V and 6 bases from J, the gap between germline ends came to 20 bases. The DNA for the CDR3 is TGCAGTGCCCCTTGGGGGGGGGGCGGAAAGACCCAGTACTTC. Its translation is CSAPWGGGGKTQYF.

This clonotype was seen only a few times. The chain couples TRBV12-3 or TRBV12-4 to TRBJ2-3, with D perhaps matching TRBD1 or TRBD2 (5 bases each). The V gene lost 5 bases and the J gene lost 2 bases, with 17 bases spanning the gap. The CDR3 contains 16 residues. CDR3 loop: CASSPPRGSYTDTQYF. The CDR3 DNA reads as TGTGCCAGCAGTCCTCCACGGGGCAGCTACACAGATACGCAGTATTTT.

The gene calls are TRBV20-1 and TRBJ2-6, with 9 bases aligning to TRBD1. V was pared by 0 bases and J by 3 bases, with 6 bases of the junction left unmatched. The CDR3 extends over 17 amino acids. The germline CDR1 and CDR2 sequences are DFQATT and SNEGSKA (reference sequence). The CDR3 coding sequence is TGCAGTGCTAGAGATCGGGACAGGGTCGGTGGGGCCAACGTCCTGACTTTC. Its protein is CSARDRDRVGGANVLTF.

At least ten counts were recorded for this clonotype. Germline is not matched at one junction end, which may reflect a read error. The V call is TRBV5-1, the J call TRBJ2-2; no definite D call. The CDR3 has 13 residues. Germline assignment: CDR1 SGHRS and CDR2 YFSETQ. CDR3 sequence (DNA): TGTGCCAGCAGTTTAGCGAACACCGGGGAGCTGTTTTTT. It is translated as CASSLANTGELFF.

The rearrangement links TRBV3-1 to TRBJ2-3; possible D gene TRBD2, 6 bases. V lost 7 bases to trimming and J lost 4 bases, with 30 bases between them. This CDR3 spans 19 amino acids. CDR1 is LGHDT and CDR2 is YNNKEL in the germline V gene (reference sequence). CDR3 sequence reads: CASTKGTSGVGVPPDTQYF. The CDR3 coding sequence is TGTGCCAGCACCAAAGGGACCTCGGGAGTAGGGGTCCCCCCAGATACGCAGTATTTT.

To note about this clonotype: Relative to the germline gene, one junction end is altered; a read error may explain this. The chain joins TRBV4-1 to TRBJ2-3; TRBD2 aligns across 7 bases. This CDR3 region has 19 residues. Germline lookup yields CDR1 MGHRA and CDR2 YSYEKL. CDR3 in amino acids: CASGQPTSANTLITDTQYF. The CDR3 DNA follows: TGCGCCAGCGGCCAACCCACTAGCGCCAATACATTGATCACAGATACGCAGTATTTT.

The rearrangement links TRBV29-1 to TRBJ2-1, with TRBD1 as a possible D gene (6 bases). This CDR3 is built from 16 residues. Per germline, CDR1 SQVTM and CDR2 ANQGSEA. Between the trimmed V and J ends, which lost 4 bases and 0 bases, there was a span of 16 bases. As DNA, the CDR3 is TGCAGCGTTGGACAGGCCACCCTAAGCTCCTACAATGAGCAGTTCTTC. It translates to CSVGQATLSSYNEQFF.

V gene TRBV9 combines with J gene TRBJ2-2, with 9 bases matching TRBD2. The CDR3 has 16 amino acids. V was clipped by 4 bases and J by 3 bases; unmatched bases: 7. Germline CDR1 and CDR2: SGDLS and YYNGEE. As DNA, the CDR3 is TGTGCCAGCAGCCCTAGACTAGCGGAGTACACCGGGGAGCTGTTTTTT. It encodes CASSPRLAEYTGELFF.

This clonotype occurred a few times. This rearrangement joins TRBV5-1 to TRBJ2-7; perhaps TRBD1 as D (6 bases). Germline-derived CDR1 and CDR2 are SGHRS and YFSETQ. The CDR3 sequence is 15 residues long. V was trimmed by 4 bases and J by 5 bases, leaving 19 bases between them. CDR3: CASSPIDRFFDEQYF. As DNA, the CDR3 is TGCGCCAGCAGCCCCATCGACAGGTTCTTCGACGAGCAGTACTTC.

In this sample, this clonotype turned up many times. The chain links TRBV24-1 to TRBJ2-3; 8 bases map to TRBD1. CDR1 and CDR2 (germline): KGHDR, SFDVKD. The CDR3 has 16 residues. Trimming removed 0 bases from V and 1 base from J; junction bases left unmatched: 2. The CDR3 reads CATSDLGQGRTDTQYF. Here the CDR3 DNA reads TGTGCCACCAGTGATTTGGGACAGGGACGCACAGATACGCAGTATTTT.

V gene TRBV7-3 combines with J gene TRBJ2-1; 7 bases agree with TRBD2. In germline, CDR1 is SGHTA, CDR2 FQGTGA. There are 13 residues in the CDR3. J gave up 10 bases and V 1 base, and 4 bases lay outside the gene matches. In nucleotides, the CDR3 is TGTGCCAGCAGCTTAAATTCGGGACTAGAGCAGTTCTTC. This encodes CASSLNSGLEQFF.

The DNA of the CDR3 is TGTGCCAGCAGTTCCTGGACAGGGCTTGGCAATGAGCAGTTCTTC. Its protein product is CASSSWTGLGNEQFF. The chain links TRBV28 to TRBJ2-1; 8 positions match TRBD1. V was clipped by 4 bases and J by 6 bases; unmatched bases: 8. Germline V lookup: CDR1 MDHEN, CDR2 SYDVKM. The CDR3 contains 15 residues.

This clonotype has a handful of counts. The chain employs TRBV7-9 and TRBJ2-1; 7 bases match TRBD2. Trimming removed 1 base from V and 5 bases from J; junction bases left unmatched: 8. The germline V gene encodes CDR1 SEHNR and CDR2 FQNEAQ (reference sequence). The length of the CDR3 is 16 residues. The CDR3: CASSLGVGTTNNEQFF. CDR3 coding DNA: TGTGCCAGCAGCTTAGGGGTGGGGACTACCAACAATGAGCAGTTCTTC.

In its sample, this clonotype was seen a few times. The chain uses TRBV24-1 and TRBJ2-5, with a weak D call TRBD1 (6 bases). Trimming shortened V by 3 bases and J by 7 bases, and 17 bases separated the two germline ends. The germline gives CDR1 KGHDR, CDR2 SFDVKD. This CDR3 region has 15 residues. This chain's CDR3 is CATSDTQGSSRTQYF. CDR3 in DNA: TGTGCCACCAGTGATACACAGGGTTCGAGTCGGACCCAGTACTTC.

This chain uses TRBV7-8 with TRBJ2-1; D is unresolved. Per the germline V gene, CDR1 is SGHVS and CDR2 is FQNEAQ. CDR3 length: 13 residues. The germline V and J ends were trimmed by 1 base and 3 bases, with 4 bases remaining between them. The CDR3 bases are TGTGCCAGCAGCTTAGTCCACTACAATGAGCAGTTCTTC. Protein sequence: CASSLVHYNEQFF.

The chain recombines TRBV5-6 with TRBJ2-7; TRBD1 agrees at 11 bases. Germline trimming cut 4 bases from V and 5 bases from J; bases unmatched to any gene: 8. From germline, CDR1 is SGHDT and CDR2 YYEEEE. This CDR3 has 15 amino acids. The CDR3 is CASSGTGQGEDEQYF. The CDR3 DNA reads as TGTGCCAGCAGCGGAACGGGACAGGGGGAAGACGAGCAGTACTTC.

V and J are TRBV7-9 and TRBJ2-3; D gene ambiguous. The CDR3 sequence is 13 residues long. Germline assignment: CDR1 SEHNR and CDR2 FQNEAQ (reference sequence). Trimming shortened V by 5 bases and J by 5 bases, and 11 bases separated the two germline ends. This chain's CDR3 is CASSPPTRDTQYF. In DNA, the CDR3 is TGTGCCAGCAGCCCCCCGACACGAGATACGCAGTATTTT. The variable domain in full, with the rest retrieved from reference TRBV7-9 and TRBJ2-3, is DTGVSQNPRHKITKRGQNVTFRCDPISEHNRLYWYRQTLGQGPEFLTYFQNEAQLEKSRLLSDRFSAERPKGSFSTLEIQRTEQGDSAMYLCASSPPTRDTQYFGPGTRLTVL.

The count of this clonotype is one. This chain uses TRBV9 with TRBJ2-1, with D perhaps assigned TRBD1 or TRBD2 (5 bases each). This CDR3 is built from 16 residues. The V and J ends lost 4 bases and 6 bases respectively, with 20 bases between them. Germline loops: CDR1 SGDLS, CDR2 YYNGEE. The CDR3: CASSFGAARLINEQFF. The CDR3 DNA reads as TGTGCCAGCAGCTTCGGGGCCGCCCGACTAATCAATGAGCAGTTCTTC. Variable domain in full (rest from reference TRBV9 and TRBJ2-1): DSGVTQTPKHLITATGQRVTLRCSPRSGDLSVYWYQQSLDQGLQFLIQYYNGEERAKGNILERFSAQQFPDLHSELNLSSLELGDSALYFCASSFGAARLINEQFFGPGTRLTVL.

This clonotype was recorded a few times. V usage is TRBV5-6 and J usage is TRBJ2-6; 10 nucleotides agree with TRBD1. V lost 4 bases to trimming and J lost 2 bases; unmatched junction nucleotides: 9. Germline V lookup: CDR1 SGHDT, CDR2 YYEEEE. The CDR3 runs to 18 residues. CDR3 in DNA: TGTGCCAGCAGCCAGCCGGGACAGGGGATTCCTGGGGCCAACGTCCTGACTTTC. It is translated as CASSQPGQGIPGANVLTF.

The chain has TRBV19 and TRBJ2-1; 9 nucleotides line up with TRBD2. The CDR3 extends over 17 amino acids. CDR1 is LNHDA, CDR2 SQIVND, per germline (reference sequence). The trim removed 4 bases at V and 2 bases at J, leaving 9 bases unmatched. In DNA form, the CDR3 reads TGTGCCAGTAGTACAGACTCCGGGACTAGCCCCTACAATGAGCAGTTCTTC. Protein sequence: CASSTDSGTSPYNEQFF.

This chain uses TRBV7-2 with TRBJ2-5; perhaps TRBD2 as D (6 bases). Trimming took off 2 bases at V and 7 bases at J, with 17 bases between the two ends. The CDR3 contains 15 residues. Germline values: CDR1 SGHTA, CDR2 FQGNSA. As DNA, the CDR3 is TGTGCCAGCAGCTTACCTAAGACCCGGGGAGGGACCCAGTACTTC. It specifies CASSLPKTRGGTQYF.

This clonotype came up a few times. The chain joins TRBV11-2 to TRBJ2-5; 9 bases align to TRBD2. The CDR3 is 16 amino acids. In germline, CDR1 is SGHAT, CDR2 FQNNGV. V was pared by 2 bases and J by 7 bases, with 11 bases of the junction left unmatched. The CDR3: CASSLWREGRRGTQYF. CDR3 nucleotides: TGTGCCAGCAGCTTATGGCGGGAGGGCCGAAGAGGGACCCAGTACTTC.

The sample holds a few counts of this clonotype. The chain employs TRBV6-2 or TRBV6-3 and TRBJ2-1, with TRBD2 matching 7 bases. Germline CDR1 MNHEY, CDR2 SVGEGT. Trimming removed 0 bases from V and 15 bases from J; junction bases left unmatched: 5. The CDR3 has 12 amino acids. CDR3 protein: CASSYSYSGLFF. DNA for the CDR3: TGTGCCAGCAGTTACTCGTATAGCGGGCTGTTCTTC.

In its sample, this clonotype was seen many times. J is TRBJ2-7 and V is TRBV27, with D perhaps matching TRBD1 (7 bases). CDR1 MNHEY and CDR2 SMNVEV come from the germline V gene (reference sequence). With 4 bases removed from V and 2 bases from J, the gap between germline ends came to 18 bases. The CDR3 loop spans 16 amino acids. CDR3 region: CASSSSPRGATYEQYF. DNA of the CDR3: TGTGCCAGCAGTTCCTCCCCCAGGGGGGCAACCTACGAGCAGTACTTC.

Ten or more counts support this clonotype. V usage is TRBV7-2 and J usage is TRBJ2-5, with D unresolved. Trimming left V 0 bases short and J 2 bases short, with 10 bases between. The CDR3 totals 15 residues. Looked up from germline, CDR1 is SGHTA and CDR2 is FQGNSA. CDR3 bases: TGTGCCAGCAGCTTAGCGCTTTACAGACAAGAGACCCAGTACTTC. As protein: CASSLALYRQETQYF. The whole variable domain, remainder taken from reference TRBV7-2 and TRBJ2-5, is GAGVSQSPSNKVTEKGKDVELRCDPISGHTALYWYRQSLGQGLEFLIYFQGNSAPDKSGLPSDRFSAERTGGSVSTLTIQRTQQEDSAVYLCASSLALYRQETQYFGPGTRLLVL.

This clonotype was counted a few times. This rearrangement joins TRBV18 to TRBJ1-4; possibly TRBD1 for D (6 bases). The CDR3 contains 16 residues. The germline V and J ends were trimmed by 0 bases and 7 bases, with 15 bases remaining between them. Germline V gene data show CDR1 as KGHSH and CDR2 as LQKENI. CDR3 loop: CASSPPVGAFSEKLFF. In DNA, the CDR3 is TGTGCCAGCTCACCACCGGTGGGGGCGTTCAGTGAAAAACTGTTTTTT.

This clonotype is large within its sample. The V and J genes are TRBV27 and TRBJ2-3; the D gene is possibly TRBD2 (7 bases). V was trimmed by 8 bases and J by 6 bases, leaving 15 bases between them. Germline CDR1 and CDR2: MNHEY and SMNVEV (reference sequence). CDR3 length equals 13 residues. The CDR3 nucleotides are TGTGCCAGCCAAGGGGGGGCAAGTGATACGCAGTATTTT. Its translation is CASQGGASDTQYF.